The sequence of this T cell receptor beta chain was determined in a study of OX40 agonist ivuxolimab in advanced cancers. On the study more broadly: Patients got intravenous ivuxolimab at 0.01 to 10 mg/kg every 2 weeks. Dose-escalation subjects each had hepatocellular carcinoma, melanoma, renal cell or head and neck cancer. Study-wide points: Researchers did not establish what antigens the expanded peripheral T cells target.

With respect to this clone: The antigen is undetermined.

Profiled with immunoSEQ multiplex PCR; TCRdb holds only in-frame clones, not every one. The top ten hold around 1.5% of the sample, which has 30,000 to 35,000 clones, approximately 80% seen once. Germline loops: CDR1 SGDLS, CDR2 YYNGEE. V dropped 4 bases and J dropped 5 bases, with 15 bases sitting between them. The CDR3 runs to 14 residues. Source: CD4+ or CD8+ T cells sorted from blood, taken in a trial of the OX40 agonist ivuxolimab. The chain combines TRBV9 with TRBJ1-1; D is undetermined. The sequence was collected from an adult with an advanced solid tumor such as melanoma, head and neck, liver or kidney cancer. CDR3 amino acids: CASSLQTLSTEAFF. For the CDR3, the DNA is TGTGCCAGCAGCTTACAGACCCTTTCGACTGAAGCTTTCTTT.